These T cell receptor beta chains were read from a single sample in a study of blood T cells in healthy people across ages. One entry per CDR3 protein results from TCRdb running MiXCR on the 5' RACE reads. There are 650,000 to 700,000 distinct CDR3 sequences in the sample; 52% occur only once, and approximately 15% lies in the top ten. Sequencing was performed on blood. The receptor set was obtained from a woman of 80 years or more in good health. Each CDR3 is given with its conserved first and last residue. The order of the fields is V gene, J gene, CDR3 protein.

V gene: TRBV27
J gene: TRBJ2-7
CDR3 protein: CASSLLAGGIYEQYF

V gene: TRBV6-5
J gene: TRBJ1-6
CDR3 protein: CASSAGGTGPSPLHF

V gene: TRBV3-1
J gene: TRBJ2-2
CDR3 protein: CASSPPYGGALSGELFF

V gene: TRBV20-1
J gene: TRBJ2-5
CDR3 protein: CSARDAGADPFQETQYF

V gene: TRBV6-6
J gene: -
CDR3 protein: CASTYTGARETQYF

V gene: TRBV7-2
J gene: TRBJ2-5
CDR3 protein: CASSVPRGETQYF

V gene: TRBV25-1
J gene: TRBJ1-4
CDR3 protein: CASSADRVHEKLFF

V gene: TRBV29-1
J gene: -
CDR3 protein: CSVDGGPTYNEQYF

V gene: TRBV7-2
J gene: TRBJ1-2
CDR3 protein: CASSATSSAYGYTF

V gene: TRBV28
J gene: TRBJ2-6
CDR3 protein: CASSPTGVGANVLTF

V gene: TRBV20-1
J gene: TRBJ1-1
CDR3 protein: CSAGGGSLDEAFF

V gene: TRBV12-3/TRBV12-4
J gene: TRBJ1-2
CDR3 protein: CASSWGGGYTF

V gene: TRBV12-3/TRBV12-4
J gene: TRBJ2-1
CDR3 protein: CASRSTSGRSHEQFF

V gene: TRBV20-1
J gene: TRBJ1-5
CDR3 protein: CSARTTGGNQPQHF

V gene: TRBV6-1
J gene: TRBJ1-1
CDR3 protein: CASSEGLMNTEAFF

V gene: TRBV5-8
J gene: TRBJ2-5
CDR3 protein: CASSLEVTQYF

V gene: TRBV5-1
J gene: TRBJ1-1
CDR3 protein: CASNGGRGGNTEAFF

V gene: TRBV6-5
J gene: TRBJ2-5
CDR3 protein: CASASLVKETQYF

V gene: TRBV7-9
J gene: TRBJ2-3
CDR3 protein: CASGPQGDTQYF

V gene: TRBV5-1
J gene: TRBJ2-3
CDR3 protein: CASSLAADHTGTQYF

V gene: TRBV20-1
J gene: TRBJ2-5
CDR3 protein: CSARDEWGLFETQYF

V gene: TRBV29-1
J gene: TRBJ2-5
CDR3 protein: CSVTGGRGTQYF

V gene: TRBV29-1
J gene: TRBJ1-3
CDR3 protein: CSVWHSSGNTIYF

V gene: TRBV29-1
J gene: -
CDR3 protein: CSVEAAQGYEQYF

V gene: TRBV7-2
J gene: TRBJ2-3
CDR3 protein: CASSSQGTDTQDF

V gene: TRBV20-1
J gene: TRBJ2-3
CDR3 protein: CSARGYRETDTQYF

V gene: TRBV10-3
J gene: TRBJ2-5
CDR3 protein: CAIRDGTVETQYF

V gene: TRBV4-2
J gene: TRBJ2-3
CDR3 protein: CASSQDIRVSYTDTQYF

V gene: TRBV21-1
J gene: TRBJ2-5
CDR3 protein: CASSKEGTEETQYF

V gene: TRBV27
J gene: TRBJ2-5
CDR3 protein: CASSPNRERVRRNEQYF

V gene: TRBV29-1
J gene: TRBJ1-2
CDR3 protein: CSVGYKPNYGYTF

V gene: TRBV3-1
J gene: TRBJ2-5
CDR3 protein: CASSRRGKGLAGGYEQYF

V gene: TRBV20-1
J gene: TRBJ2-1
CDR3 protein: CSAFDPTYNEQFF

V gene: TRBV5-1
J gene: TRBJ2-7
CDR3 protein: CASSVREAYEQYF

V gene: TRBV29-1
J gene: TRBJ2-2
CDR3 protein: CSGQQGSNTGELFF

V gene: TRBV25-1
J gene: TRBJ2-7
CDR3 protein: CASSEEGGGSYEQYF

V gene: TRBV7-2
J gene: TRBJ2-3
CDR3 protein: CASSIVLIGLAGPDTRYF

V gene: TRBV18
J gene: TRBJ2-7
CDR3 protein: CASSRDRELSYEQYF

V gene: TRBV20-1
J gene: TRBJ2-7
CDR3 protein: CSARAGTSGSHEQYF

V gene: TRBV20-1
J gene: TRBJ1-1
CDR3 protein: CSAWTGFTEAFF

V gene: TRBV11-3
J gene: TRBJ2-3
CDR3 protein: CASSYSGGSTDTQYF

V gene: TRBV7-3
J gene: TRBJ1-6
CDR3 protein: CASSLGLLGSPLHF

V gene: TRBV18
J gene: TRBJ2-3
CDR3 protein: CAGSPPSRGADTQYF

V gene: TRBV20-1
J gene: TRBJ2-1
CDR3 protein: CSAHLTGKGNEQFF

V gene: TRBV20-1
J gene: TRBJ2-3
CDR3 protein: CSAPSTSGRGDTQYF